This T cell receptor (beta chain) was sequenced in a study of neurological immune-mediated disorders (dated by TCRdb to between 2018 and 2021). Study-level background: Peripheral blood TCR-beta repertoires from patients with HTLV-I-associated myelopathy (HAM/TSP), patients with multiple sclerosis, and healthy controls were compared in the study using UMI-based sequencing. The cohort was made up of some 70 subjects, consisting of 15 or so HAM/TSP patients, roughly 35 multiple sclerosis patients and about 20 healthy controls. The approximately 110 TCR-beta libraries included longitudinal samples, technical triplicates and paired sorted CD4+ and CD8+ T-cell subsets alongside PBMC samples. The paper's findings and limits, for the study overall: TCR clonal expansion was highest in HAM/TSP patients and lowest in MS patients, with MS patients falling below even healthy controls. No identical CDR3 amino acid sequences were found to be shared among expanded clones across subjects, suggesting that TCR-beta repertoires were private in all groups.

This clonotype was seen a few times. Its antigen is not yet known. Within one base of it there is no much larger clone, and no base qualities were kept. The CDR3 covers 13 residues, taking in both the cysteine and the phenylalanine. Only the CDR3 portion is preserved as DNA: 39 bases, with reading frame beginning at the first base. Based on the germline V gene (reference sequence), the CDR1 and CDR2 sequences are LNHDA and SQIVND. Trimming leaves V shorter by 8 bases and J shorter by 4 bases, with the junction holding 4 bases beyond the gene matches. cDNA was synthesized by template-switch 5'RACE using a primer carrying a 10-nucleotide random unique molecular identifier by which each TCR transcript was tagged. Over 180 million TCR-beta sequences, covering 15-18 subjects, were produced in each sequencing run. The RNeasy kit was used to extract total RNA. Using the KAPA Real-time Library Amplification kit, TCR-beta VDJ regions were amplified with primers for the TCR constant region and the 5'RACE anchor. Sample indexes and Illumina adaptors were added in a first PCR, after which library yield was increased in a second PCR. After purification with Ampure beads, the TCR product of roughly 650 bp was size-selected on a 2% E-gel SizeSelection system. Library quality was checked on a Bioanalyzer, concentration was measured with Qubit, and libraries were quantified with the Kapa Library Quantification kit before pooling. Libraries were sequenced paired-end 2 x 150 bp on an Illumina HiSeq 2500. To increase sequence diversity, roughly 25-31% phiX was spiked into each library pool. On the study's bioinformatics: The quality-filtered reads were processed with the UMI-based MiGEC pipeline, whose error correction step removed more than 75% of the raw TCR sequences. IMGT germline references were used for aligning VDJ genes, and each clonotype was defined as a unique CDR3 amino acid sequence together with its V-J genes. Clonal expansion, Shannon diversity and CDR3 relatedness (CalcPairwiseDistances, ClusterSamples) were evaluated with VDJtools, and phylogenetic trees were built with CLCbio workbench. Clones with at least 8 unique UMIs were defined as expanded, with this threshold being based on coefficient-of-variation modelling across technical triplicates. The public reads were run again by TCRdb, first through fastp at Q25 and then through MiXCR, and only productive beta chains were kept. CDR3 protein duplicates are merged, each entry listing the most common genes and DNA. TCRdb's processing, not the study's, gives the V and J calls here. Counted in this sample were tens of thousands of distinct CDR3 sequences; less than 8% of them appeared once. The ten largest clonotypes hold roughly 40% of the sample.

Healthy controls were blood bank volunteers in Maryland, USA. Sorted-subset TCR libraries were prepared from about a million sorted CD4+ or CD8+ T cells. Peripheral blood underwent Ficoll-Hypaque density gradient centrifugation to isolate PBMCs, which were then cryopreserved in liquid nitrogen. The study also sequenced paired sorted CD4+ and CD8+ subsets from healthy controls, HAM/TSP patients and MS patients. Material: CD8+ T cells from blood. The sequence links TRBV19 to TRBJ2-7; 11 central bases correspond to TRBD2. This receptor was taken from a man younger than 30 in good health. The CDR3 region: CASSSGGTYEQYF. The DNA sequence is as follows: TGTGCCAGTTCTAGCGGGGGGACGTACGAGCAGTACTTC.